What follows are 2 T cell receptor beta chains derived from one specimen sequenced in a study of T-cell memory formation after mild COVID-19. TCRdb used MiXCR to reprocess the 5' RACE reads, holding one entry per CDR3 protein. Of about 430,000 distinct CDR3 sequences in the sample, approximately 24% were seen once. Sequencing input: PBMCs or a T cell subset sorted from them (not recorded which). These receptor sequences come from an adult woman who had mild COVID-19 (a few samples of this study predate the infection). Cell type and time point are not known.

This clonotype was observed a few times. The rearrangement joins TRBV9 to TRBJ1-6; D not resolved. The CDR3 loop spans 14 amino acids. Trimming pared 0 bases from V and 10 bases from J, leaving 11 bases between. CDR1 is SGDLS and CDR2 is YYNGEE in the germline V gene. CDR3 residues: CASSVASSYSPLHF. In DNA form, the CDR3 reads TGTGCCAGCAGCGTAGCCAGCTCTTACTCACCCCTCCACTTT.

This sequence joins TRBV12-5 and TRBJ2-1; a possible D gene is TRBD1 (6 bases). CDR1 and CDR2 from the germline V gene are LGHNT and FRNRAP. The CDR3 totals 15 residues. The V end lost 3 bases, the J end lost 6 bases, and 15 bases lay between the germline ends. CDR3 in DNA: TGTGCTAGTGGTTTATGGGGGCGTCGGGGCAATGAGCAGTTCTTC. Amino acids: CASGLWGRRGNEQFF. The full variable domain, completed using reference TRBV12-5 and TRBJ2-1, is DARVTQTPRHKVTEMGQEVTMRCQPILGHNTVFWYRQTMMQGLELLAYFRNRAPLDDSGMPKDRFSAEMPDATLATLKIQPSEPRDSAVYFCASGLWGRRGNEQFFGPGTRLTVL.